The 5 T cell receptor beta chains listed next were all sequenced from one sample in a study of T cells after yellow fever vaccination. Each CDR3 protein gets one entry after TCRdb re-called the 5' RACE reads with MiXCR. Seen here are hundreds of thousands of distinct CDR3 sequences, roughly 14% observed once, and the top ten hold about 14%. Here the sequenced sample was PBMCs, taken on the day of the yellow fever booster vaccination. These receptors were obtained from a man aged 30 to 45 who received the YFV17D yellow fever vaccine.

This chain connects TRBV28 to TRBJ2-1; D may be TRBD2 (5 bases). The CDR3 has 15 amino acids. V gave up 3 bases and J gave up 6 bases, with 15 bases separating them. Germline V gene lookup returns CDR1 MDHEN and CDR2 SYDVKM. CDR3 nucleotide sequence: TGTGCCAGCAGTTTGGGCGAGGGTCGGGTCAATGAGCAGTTCTTC. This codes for CASSLGEGRVNEQFF.

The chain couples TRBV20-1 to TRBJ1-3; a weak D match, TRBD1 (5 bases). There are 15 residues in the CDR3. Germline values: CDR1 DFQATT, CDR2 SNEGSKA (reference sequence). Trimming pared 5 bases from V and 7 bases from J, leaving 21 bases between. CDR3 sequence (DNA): TGCAGTGCTTCCTTACCGGGACGCCCCCGGAACACCATATATTTT. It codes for CSASLPGRPRNTIYF.

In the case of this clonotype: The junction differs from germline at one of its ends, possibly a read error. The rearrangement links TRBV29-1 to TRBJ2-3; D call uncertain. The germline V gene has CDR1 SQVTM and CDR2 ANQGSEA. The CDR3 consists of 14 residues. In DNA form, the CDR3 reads TGCTGCGTTGAACCAACGGCAGGCACAGATACGCAGTATTTT. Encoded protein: CCVEPTAGTDTQYF.

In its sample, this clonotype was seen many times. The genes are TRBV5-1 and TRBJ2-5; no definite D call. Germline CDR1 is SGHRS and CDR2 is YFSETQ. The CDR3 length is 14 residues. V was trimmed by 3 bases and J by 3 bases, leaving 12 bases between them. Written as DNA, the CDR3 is TGCGCCAGCAGCTCCGTGGGCTCTAAAGAGACCCAGTACTTC. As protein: CASSSVGSKETQYF. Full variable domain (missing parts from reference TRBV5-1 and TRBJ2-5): KAGVTQTPRYLIKTRGQQVTLSCSPISGHRSVSWYQQTPGQGLQFLFEYFSETQRNKGNFPGRFSGRQFSNSRSEMNVSTLELGDSALYLCASSSVGSKETQYFGPGTRLLVL.

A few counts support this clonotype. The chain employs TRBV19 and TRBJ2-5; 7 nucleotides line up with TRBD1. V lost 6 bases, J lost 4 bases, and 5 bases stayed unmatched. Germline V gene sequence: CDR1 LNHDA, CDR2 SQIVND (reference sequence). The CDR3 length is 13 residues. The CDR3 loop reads CASSQGVVETQYF. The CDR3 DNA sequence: TGTGCCAGTAGCCAGGGGGTCGTAGAGACCCAGTACTTC.